This TCR beta chain was sequenced for a study of OX40 agonist ivuxolimab in advanced cancers. Study at large: Hepatocellular carcinoma, melanoma, renal cell or head and neck cancer affected the dose-escalation patients. A mean age of around 63 years, range roughly 20 to 80, was recorded, and roughly 83% were male.

This clone was seen once. Clones were sequenced by immunoSEQ multiplex PCR, and TCRdb holds only the in-frame ones, with some missing. This table holds 75,000 to 80,000 clones, around 86% found once. Germline values: CDR1 SGHNT, CDR2 YYREEE (reference sequence). Between the trimmed V and J ends, which lost 3 bases and 0 bases, there was a span of 16 bases. The CDR3 loop spans 17 amino acids. The receptor was derived from an adult with an advanced solid tumor such as melanoma, head and neck, liver or kidney cancer. This sequence joins TRBV5-4 and TRBJ2-1; no firm D call. The material was CD4+ or CD8+ T cells sorted from blood, obtained in a trial of the OX40 agonist ivuxolimab. CDR3 in amino acids: CASSSQARGGSYNEQFF. CDR3 DNA: TGTGCCAGCAGCTCGCAAGCGAGAGGTGGCTCCTACAATGAGCAGTTCTTC.